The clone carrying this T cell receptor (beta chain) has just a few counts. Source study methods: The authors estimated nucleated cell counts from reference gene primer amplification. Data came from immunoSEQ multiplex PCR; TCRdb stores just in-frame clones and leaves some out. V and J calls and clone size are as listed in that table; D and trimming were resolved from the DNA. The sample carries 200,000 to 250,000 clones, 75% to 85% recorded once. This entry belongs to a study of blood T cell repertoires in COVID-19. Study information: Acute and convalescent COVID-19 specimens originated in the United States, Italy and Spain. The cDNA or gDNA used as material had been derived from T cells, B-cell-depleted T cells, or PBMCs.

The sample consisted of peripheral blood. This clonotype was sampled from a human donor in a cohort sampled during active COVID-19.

CDR3 coding DNA: TGTGCCACCAGTCCGACAGGGATATTTCAGCCCCAGCATTTT. Its translation: CATSPTGIFQPQHF. The rearrangement joins TRBV15 to TRBJ1-5; 7 bases fit TRBD1. Germline CDR1 is LNHNV and CDR2 is YYDKDF (reference sequence). With 6 bases clipped from V and 6 bases from J, the junction kept 8 bases outside the gene matches. This CDR3 region has 14 residues.